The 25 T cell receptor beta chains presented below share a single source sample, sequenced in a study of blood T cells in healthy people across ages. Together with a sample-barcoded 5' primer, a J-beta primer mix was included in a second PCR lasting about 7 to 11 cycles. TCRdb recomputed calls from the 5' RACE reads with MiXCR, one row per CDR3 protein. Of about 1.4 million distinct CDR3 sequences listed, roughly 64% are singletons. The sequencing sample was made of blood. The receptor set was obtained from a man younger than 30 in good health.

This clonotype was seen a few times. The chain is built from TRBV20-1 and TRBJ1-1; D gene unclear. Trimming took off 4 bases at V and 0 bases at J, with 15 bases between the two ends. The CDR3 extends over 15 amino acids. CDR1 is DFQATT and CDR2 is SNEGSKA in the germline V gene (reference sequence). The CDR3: CSANLPGQMNTEAFF. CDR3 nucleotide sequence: TGCAGTGCTAATTTGCCCGGGCAGATGAACACTGAAGCTTTCTTT.

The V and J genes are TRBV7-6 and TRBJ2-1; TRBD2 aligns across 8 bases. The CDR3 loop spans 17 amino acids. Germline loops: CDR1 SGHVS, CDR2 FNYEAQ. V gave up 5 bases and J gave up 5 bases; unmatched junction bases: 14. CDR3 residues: CASSIHLSGGIDNEQFF. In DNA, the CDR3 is TGTGCCAGCAGCATCCATTTAAGCGGGGGCATCGACAATGAGCAGTTCTTC. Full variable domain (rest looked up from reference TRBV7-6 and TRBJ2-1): GAGVSQSPRYKVTKRGQDVALRCDPISGHVSLYWYRQALGQGPEFLTYFNYEAQQDKSGLPNDRFSAERPEGSISTLTIQRTEQRDSAMYRCASSIHLSGGIDNEQFFGPGTRLTVL.

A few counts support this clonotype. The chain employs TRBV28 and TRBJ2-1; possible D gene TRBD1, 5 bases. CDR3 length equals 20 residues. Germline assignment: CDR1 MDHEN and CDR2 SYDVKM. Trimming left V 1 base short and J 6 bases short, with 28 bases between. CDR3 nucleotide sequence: TGTGCCAGCAGTTTATCCACCCGAACCCTGGCAGGGATGAGGTCCAATGAGCAGTTCTTC. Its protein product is CASSLSTRTLAGMRSNEQFF. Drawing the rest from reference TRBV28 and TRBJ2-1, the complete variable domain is DVKVTQSSRYLVKRTGEKVFLECVQDMDHENMFWYRQDPGLGLRLIYFSYDVKMKEKGDIPEGYSVSREKKERFSLILESASTNQTSMYLCASSLSTRTLAGMRSNEQFFGPGTRLTVL.

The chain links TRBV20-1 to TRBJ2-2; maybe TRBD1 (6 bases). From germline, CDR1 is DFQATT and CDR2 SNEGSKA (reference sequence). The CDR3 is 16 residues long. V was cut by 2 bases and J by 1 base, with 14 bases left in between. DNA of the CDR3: TGCAGTGCTAGACCTCCCCCAGGGGAGAACACCGGGGAGCTGTTTTTT. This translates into CSARPPPGENTGELFF.

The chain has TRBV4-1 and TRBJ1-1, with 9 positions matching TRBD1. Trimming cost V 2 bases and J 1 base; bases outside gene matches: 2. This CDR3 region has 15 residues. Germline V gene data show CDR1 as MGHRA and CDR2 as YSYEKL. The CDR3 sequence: CASSQSTGGNTEAFF. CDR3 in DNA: TGCGCCAGCAGCCAATCGACAGGGGGGAACACTGAAGCTTTCTTT.

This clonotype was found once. This chain's CDR3 is CAIRPGKGQGVDGYTF. CDR3 DNA sequence: TGTGCCATCAGGCCCGGTAAGGGACAGGGGGTCGATGGCTACACCTTC. V is TRBV10-3 and J is TRBJ1-2, with 11 bases that match TRBD1. The trim removed 6 bases at V and 6 bases at J, leaving 12 bases unmatched. In germline, CDR1 is ENHRY, CDR2 SYGVKD. The CDR3 length is 16 residues.

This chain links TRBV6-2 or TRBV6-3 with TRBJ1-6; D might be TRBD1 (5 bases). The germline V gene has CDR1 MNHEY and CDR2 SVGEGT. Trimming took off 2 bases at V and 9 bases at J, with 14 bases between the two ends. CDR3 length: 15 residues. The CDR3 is CASSYLQGGVSPLHF. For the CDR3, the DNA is TGTGCCAGCAGTTACCTCCAGGGTGGGGTTTCACCCCTCCACTTT.

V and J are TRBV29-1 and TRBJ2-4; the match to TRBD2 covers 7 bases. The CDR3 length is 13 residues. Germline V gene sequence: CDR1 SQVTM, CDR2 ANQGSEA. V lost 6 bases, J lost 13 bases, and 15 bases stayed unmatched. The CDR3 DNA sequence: TGCAGCGTGCCTAGCGGCGGCTACAATGAGCAGTACTTC. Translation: CSVPSGGYNEQYF.

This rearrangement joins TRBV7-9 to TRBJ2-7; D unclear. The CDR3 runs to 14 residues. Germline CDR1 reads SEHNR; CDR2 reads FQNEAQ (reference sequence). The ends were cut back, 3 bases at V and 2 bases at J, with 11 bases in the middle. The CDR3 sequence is CASSLSIQAYEQYF. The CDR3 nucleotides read TGTGCCAGCAGCTTGTCTATACAAGCCTACGAGCAGTACTTC. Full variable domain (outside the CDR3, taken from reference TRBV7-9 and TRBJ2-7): DTGVSQNPRHKITKRGQNVTFRCDPISEHNRLYWYRQTLGQGPEFLTYFQNEAQLEKSRLLSDRFSAERPKGSFSTLEIQRTEQGDSAMYLCASSLSIQAYEQYFGPGTRLTVT.

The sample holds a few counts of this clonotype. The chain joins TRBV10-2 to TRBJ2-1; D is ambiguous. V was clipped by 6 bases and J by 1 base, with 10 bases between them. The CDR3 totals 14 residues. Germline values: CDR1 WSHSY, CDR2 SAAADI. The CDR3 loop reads CASRPTDSYNEQFF. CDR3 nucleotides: TGCGCCAGCAGACCGACTGATTCCTACAATGAGCAGTTCTTC.

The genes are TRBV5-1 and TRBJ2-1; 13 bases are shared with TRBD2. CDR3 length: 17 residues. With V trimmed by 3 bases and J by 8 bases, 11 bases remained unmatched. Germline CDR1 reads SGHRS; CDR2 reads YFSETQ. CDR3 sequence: CASSSGTSGVSVDEQFF. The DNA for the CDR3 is TGCGCCAGCAGCTCCGGGACTAGCGGGGTATCGGTCGATGAGCAGTTCTTC.

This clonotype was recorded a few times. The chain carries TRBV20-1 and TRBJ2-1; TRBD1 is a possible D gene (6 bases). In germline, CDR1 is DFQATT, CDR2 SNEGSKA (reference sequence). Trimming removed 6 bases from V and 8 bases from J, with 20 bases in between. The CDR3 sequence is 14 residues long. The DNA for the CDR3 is TGCAGTGCCGAGGGGGTAGGCGGAATCCATGAGCAGTTCTTC. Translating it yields CSAEGVGGIHEQFF.

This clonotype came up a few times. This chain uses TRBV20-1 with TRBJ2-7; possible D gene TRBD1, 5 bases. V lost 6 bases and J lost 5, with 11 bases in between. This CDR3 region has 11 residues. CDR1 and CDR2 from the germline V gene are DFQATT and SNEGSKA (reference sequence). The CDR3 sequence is CSAEPGNEQYF. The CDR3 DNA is TGCAGTGCCGAGCCAGGGAACGAGCAGTACTTC.

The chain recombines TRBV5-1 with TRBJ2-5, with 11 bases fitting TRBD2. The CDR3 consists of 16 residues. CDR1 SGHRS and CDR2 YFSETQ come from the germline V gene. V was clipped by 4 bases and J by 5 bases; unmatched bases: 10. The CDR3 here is CASSPETSGSSETQYF. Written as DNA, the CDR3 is TGCGCCAGCAGCCCTGAAACTAGCGGGAGTTCCGAGACCCAGTACTTC. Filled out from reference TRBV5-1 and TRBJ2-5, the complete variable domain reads KAGVTQTPRYLIKTRGQQVTLSCSPISGHRSVSWYQQTPGQGLQFLFEYFSETQRNKGNFPGRFSGRQFSNSRSEMNVSTLELGDSALYLCASSPETSGSSETQYFGPGTRLLVL.

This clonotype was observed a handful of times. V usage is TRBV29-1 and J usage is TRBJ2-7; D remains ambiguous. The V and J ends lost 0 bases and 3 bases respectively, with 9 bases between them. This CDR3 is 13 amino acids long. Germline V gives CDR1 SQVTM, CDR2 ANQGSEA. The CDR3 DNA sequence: TGCAGCGTTGAAGATCTTAAGAGCTACGAGCAGTACTTC. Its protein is CSVEDLKSYEQYF.

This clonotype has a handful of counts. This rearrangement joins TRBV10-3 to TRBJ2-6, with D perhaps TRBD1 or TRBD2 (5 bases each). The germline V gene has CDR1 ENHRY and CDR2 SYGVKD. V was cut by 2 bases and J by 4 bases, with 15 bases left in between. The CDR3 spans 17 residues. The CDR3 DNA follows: TGTGCCATCAGTGAGAAAGGGACCGCGCGAGGGGCCAACGTCCTGACTTTC. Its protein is CAISEKGTARGANVLTF.

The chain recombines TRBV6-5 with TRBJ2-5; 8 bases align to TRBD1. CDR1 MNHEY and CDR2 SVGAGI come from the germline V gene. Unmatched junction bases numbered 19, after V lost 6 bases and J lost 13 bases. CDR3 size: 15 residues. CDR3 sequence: CASRDRGRAGETWYF. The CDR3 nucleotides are TGTGCCAGCAGAGACAGGGGTAGGGCCGGAGAGACCTGGTACTTC.

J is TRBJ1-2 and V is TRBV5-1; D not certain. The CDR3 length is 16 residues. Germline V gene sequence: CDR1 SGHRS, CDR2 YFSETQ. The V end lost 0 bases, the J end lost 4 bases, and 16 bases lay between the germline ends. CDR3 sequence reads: CASSLESRGGIYGYTF. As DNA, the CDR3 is TGCGCCAGCAGCTTGGAATCCCGGGGTGGGATCTATGGCTACACCTTC.

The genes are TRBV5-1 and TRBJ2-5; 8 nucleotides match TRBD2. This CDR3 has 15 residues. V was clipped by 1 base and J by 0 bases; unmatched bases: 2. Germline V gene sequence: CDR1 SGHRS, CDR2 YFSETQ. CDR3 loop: CASSLISGDQETQYF. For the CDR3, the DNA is TGCGCCAGCAGCTTGATTAGCGGGGACCAAGAGACCCAGTACTTC.

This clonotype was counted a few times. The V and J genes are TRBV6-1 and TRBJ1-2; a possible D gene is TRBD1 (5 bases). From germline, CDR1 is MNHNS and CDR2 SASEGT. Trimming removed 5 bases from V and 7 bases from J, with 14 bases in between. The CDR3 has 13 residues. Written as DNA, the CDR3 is TGTGCCAGCAGTCTCGGGACTTTTGGTGGCTACACCTTC. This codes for CASSLGTFGGYTF.

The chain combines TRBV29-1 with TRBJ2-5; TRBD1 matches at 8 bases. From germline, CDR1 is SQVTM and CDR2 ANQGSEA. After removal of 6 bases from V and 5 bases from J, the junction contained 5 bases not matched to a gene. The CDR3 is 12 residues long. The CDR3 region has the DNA TGCAGCGTGGAGGACAGGGAGGAGACCCAGTACTTC. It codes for CSVEDREETQYF.

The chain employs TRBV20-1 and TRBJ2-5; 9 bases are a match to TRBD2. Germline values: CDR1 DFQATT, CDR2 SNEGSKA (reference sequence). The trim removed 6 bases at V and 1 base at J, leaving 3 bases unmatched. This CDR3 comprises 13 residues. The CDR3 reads CSAQTSGQETQYF. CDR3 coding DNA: TGCAGTGCCCAGACTAGCGGCCAAGAGACCCAGTACTTC.

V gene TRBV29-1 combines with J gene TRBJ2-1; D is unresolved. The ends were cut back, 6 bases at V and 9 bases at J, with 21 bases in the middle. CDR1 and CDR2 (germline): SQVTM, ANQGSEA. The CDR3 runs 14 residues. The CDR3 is CSVGIVTAHREQFF. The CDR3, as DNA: TGCAGCGTGGGGATCGTGACGGCTCATCGTGAGCAGTTCTTC.

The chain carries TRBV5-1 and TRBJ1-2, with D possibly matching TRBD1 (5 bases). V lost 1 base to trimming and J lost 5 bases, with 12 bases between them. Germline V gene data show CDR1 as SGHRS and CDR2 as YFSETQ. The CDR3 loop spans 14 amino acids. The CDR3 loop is CASSLRGATYGYTF. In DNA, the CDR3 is TGCGCCAGCAGCTTGCGAGGGGCGACGTATGGCTACACCTTC.

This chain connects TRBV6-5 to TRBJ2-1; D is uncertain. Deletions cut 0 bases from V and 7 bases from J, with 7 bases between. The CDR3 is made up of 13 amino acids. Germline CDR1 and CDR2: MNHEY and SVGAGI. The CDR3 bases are TGTGCCAGCAGTTACTCAATTTCGAATGAGCAGTTCTTC. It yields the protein CASSYSISNEQFF.